The TCR beta chain described here comes from a study of T-cell reconstitution after alpha-beta-depleted transplantation in children. Unique molecular identifiers were built into the TCRbeta library. MiXCR, run by TCRdb on the PCR reads, gives a single entry per CDR3 protein. Among about 540,000 distinct CDR3 sequences listed, about a sixth were seen once. The germline V and J ends were trimmed by 5 bases and 2 bases, with 17 bases remaining between them. The CDR3 has 16 residues. Germline V lookup: CDR1 SGHTA, CDR2 FQGNSA. This clonotype has more than one count but fewer than ten. This chain joins TRBV7-2 and TRBJ2-3; D is perhaps TRBD1 or TRBD2 (5 bases each). This TCR was recovered from a human donor who donated a stem cell graft to a child with acute lymphoblastic leukemia. The sequences come from PBMCs from the stem cell graft donor, collected from the stem cell graft. CDR3 nucleotides: TGTGCCAGCAGCCTTCAATGGGGGAGTACCACAGATACGCAGTATTTT. Translating gives CASSLQWGSTTDTQYF.